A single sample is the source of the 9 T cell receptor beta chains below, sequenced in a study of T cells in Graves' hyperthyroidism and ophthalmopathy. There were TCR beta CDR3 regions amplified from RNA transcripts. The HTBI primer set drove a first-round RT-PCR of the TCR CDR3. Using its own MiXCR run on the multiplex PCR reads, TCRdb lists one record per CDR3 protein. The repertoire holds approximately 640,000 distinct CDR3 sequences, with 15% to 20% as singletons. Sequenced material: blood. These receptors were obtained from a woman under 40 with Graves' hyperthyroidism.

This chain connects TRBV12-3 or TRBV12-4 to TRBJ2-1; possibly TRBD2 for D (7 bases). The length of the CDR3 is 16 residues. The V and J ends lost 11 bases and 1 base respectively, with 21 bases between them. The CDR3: CAGGGGAGRSYNEQFF. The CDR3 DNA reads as TGTGCCGGGGGGGGGGGGGCGGGGAGGTCCTACAATGAGCAGTTCTTC.

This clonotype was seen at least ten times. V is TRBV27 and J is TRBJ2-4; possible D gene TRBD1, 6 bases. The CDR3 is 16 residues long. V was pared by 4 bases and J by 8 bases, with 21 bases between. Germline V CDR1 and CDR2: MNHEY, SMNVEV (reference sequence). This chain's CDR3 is CASSSQLQGLGDIQYF. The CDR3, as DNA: TGTGCCAGCAGTTCCCAACTCCAGGGGTTAGGGGACATTCAGTACTTC.

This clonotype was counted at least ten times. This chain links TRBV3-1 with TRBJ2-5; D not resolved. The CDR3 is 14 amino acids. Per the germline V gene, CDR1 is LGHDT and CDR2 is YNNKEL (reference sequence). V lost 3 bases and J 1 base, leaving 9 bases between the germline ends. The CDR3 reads CASSHQTLQETQYF. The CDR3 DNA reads TGTGCCAGCAGCCACCAGACTCTCCAAGAGACCCAGTACTTC.

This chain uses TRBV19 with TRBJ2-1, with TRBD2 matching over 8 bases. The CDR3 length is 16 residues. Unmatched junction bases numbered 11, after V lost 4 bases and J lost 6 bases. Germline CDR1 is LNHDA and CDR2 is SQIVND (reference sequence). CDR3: CASSTGTSRSRNEQFF. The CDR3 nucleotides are TGTGCCAGTAGTACCGGGACTAGTCGGTCCCGCAATGAGCAGTTCTTC. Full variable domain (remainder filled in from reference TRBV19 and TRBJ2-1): DGGITQSPKYLFRKEGQNVTLSCEQNLNHDAMYWYRQDPGQGLRLIYYSQIVNDFQKGDIAEGYSVSREKKESFPLTVTSAQKNPTAFYLCASSTGTSRSRNEQFFGPGTRLTVL.

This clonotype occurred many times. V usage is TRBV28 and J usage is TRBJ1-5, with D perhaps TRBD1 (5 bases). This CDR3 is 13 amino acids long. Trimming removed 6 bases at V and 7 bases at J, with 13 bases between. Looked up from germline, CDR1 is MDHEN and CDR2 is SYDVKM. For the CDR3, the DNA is TGTGCCAGCAGCCGCCTACCAGGGCAGCCCCAGCATTTT. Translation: CASSRLPGQPQHF.

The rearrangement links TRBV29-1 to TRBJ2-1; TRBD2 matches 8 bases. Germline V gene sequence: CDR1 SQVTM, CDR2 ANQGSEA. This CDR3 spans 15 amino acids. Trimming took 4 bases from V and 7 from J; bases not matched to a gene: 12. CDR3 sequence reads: CSVALLREVRNEQFF. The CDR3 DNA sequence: TGCAGCGTTGCCCTCTTGCGGGAGGTAAGAAATGAGCAGTTCTTC.

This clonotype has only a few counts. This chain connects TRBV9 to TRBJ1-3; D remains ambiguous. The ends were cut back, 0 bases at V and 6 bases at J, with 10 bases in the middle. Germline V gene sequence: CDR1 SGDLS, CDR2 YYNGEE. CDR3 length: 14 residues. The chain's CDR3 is CASSVEADPNTIYF. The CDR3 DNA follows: TGTGCCAGCAGCGTAGAGGCCGACCCAAACACCATATATTTT.

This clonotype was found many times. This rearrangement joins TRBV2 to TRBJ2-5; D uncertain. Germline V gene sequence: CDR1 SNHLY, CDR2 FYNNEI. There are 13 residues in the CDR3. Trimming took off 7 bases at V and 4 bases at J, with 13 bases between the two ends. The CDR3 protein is CASTFGGRETQYF. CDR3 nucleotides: TGTGCCAGCACCTTCGGTGGGCGAGAGACCCAGTACTTC.

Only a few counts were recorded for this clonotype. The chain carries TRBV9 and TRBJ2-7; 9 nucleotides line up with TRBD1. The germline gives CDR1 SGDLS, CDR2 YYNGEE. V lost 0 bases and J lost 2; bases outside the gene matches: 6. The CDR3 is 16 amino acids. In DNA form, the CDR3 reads TGTGCCAGCAGCGTAGGGCGGGACAGGGTTGCCTACGAGCAGTACTTC. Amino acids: CASSVGRDRVAYEQYF.